This T cell receptor (gamma chain) was recorded in a study of Vδ1+ human thymocytes. General study findings and limits: Thymic delta-chain repertoires held 15% to 20% Vdelta2 sequences and few Vdelta3, despite high sort purity. Highly polyclonal TRG and TRD repertoires with Gaussian CDR3 length distributions appeared in thymus.

The sorted cells were CD3+ Vdelta1+ Vdelta2- thymocytes from alphabeta-depleted thymus. Between roughly 97% and 99.6% of sorted thymocytes were Vdelta1+. This CDR3 spans 14 amino acids. The junction had 9 bases not matched to a gene; V was cut back by 0 bases and J by 7 bases. The germline V gene has CDR1 VTNTFY and CDR2 YDVSTARD (reference sequence). About this clone itself: The target antigen is unknown. Additional DNA sequences in this sample encode the identical CDR3.

RNA was extracted from the cells and then reverse transcribed. Pooled V-gene forward primers with one constant-region reverse primer generated the CDR3 amplicons by multiplex PCR. TCRdb redid the clone calls on the multiplex PCR reads with CATT. Of approximately 40,000 gamma-chain clones detected, over 20% appear once; the ten largest clones hold around 2%. This chain links TRGV3 with TRGJ1 or TRGJ2. The sequence was obtained from a girl in the first two years of life who had congenital heart surgery. The sequenced sample was Vdelta1+ gamma-delta thymocytes from the thymus. The subset was: FACS-sorted CD3+ TCRalphabeta- TCRVdelta1+ TCRVdelta2- thymocytes. CDR3 DNA sequence: TGTGCCACCTGGGACAGGCGAGGTAGGTATAAGAAACTCTTT. It specifies CATWDRRGRYKKLF.